Listed below are T cell receptor beta chains from one sample, sequenced in a study of T cells in Graves' hyperthyroidism and ophthalmopathy. Using its own MiXCR run on the multiplex PCR reads, TCRdb lists one record per CDR3 protein. The table records about 640,000 distinct CDR3 sequences, more than 20% of them present only once. Sequenced input: blood. The source of these receptors is a man aged 30-40 years with Graves' ophthalmopathy. Both conserved end residues are part of each CDR3. The D gene is left open where the match is weak. Rows may omit the clone size; those that give it use once, few, many or a size class.

>TRBV2|many|-|TRBJ1-6
CASRPTVDNSPLHF
TGTGCCAGCAGACCGACGGTTGATAATTCACCCCTCCACTTT
>TRBV12-3/TRBV12-4|-|TRBD1|TRBJ1-2
CASSDPGTGNYGYTF
TGTGCCAGCAGTGACCCCGGGACAGGGAACTATGGCTACACCTTC
>TRBV2|many|-|TRBJ1-1
CASPGGDTEAFF
TGTGCCAGCCCCGGGGGGGACACTGAAGCTTTCTTT
>TRBV10-1|-|TRBD1|TRBJ1-1
CASSSTGFGTEAFF
TGCGCCAGCAGCTCGACAGGGTTTGGTACTGAAGCTTTCTTT
>TRBV12-3/TRBV12-4|many|-|TRBJ1-1
CASSLRERGNTEAFF
TGTGCCAGCAGTTTAAGGGAGAGGGGGAACACTGAAGCTTTCTTT
>TRBV15|-|-|TRBJ2-1
CATSRSRGLNSYNEQFF
TGTGCCACCAGCAGATCCCGGGGACTGAACTCCTACAATGAGCAGTTCTTC
>TRBV19|-|TRBD1|TRBJ1-5
CASSMGGGGQPQHF
TGTGCCAGTAGTATGGGAGGGGGCGGTCAGCCCCAGCATTTT
>TRBV30|many|-|TRBJ2-1
CAWSALSVNEQFF
TGTGCCTGGAGTGCCCTCTCCGTCAATGAGCAGTTCTTC
>TRBV6-2/TRBV6-3|once|-|TRBJ2-2
CASNIGGLNTGELFF
TGTGCCAGCAATATTGGGGGGTTGAACACCGGGGAGCTGTTTTTT
>TRBV24-1|-|TRBD2|TRBJ2-7
CATSAPGSGGNYEQYF
TGTGCCACCAGTGCTCCAGGAAGCGGGGGGAACTACGAGCAGTACTTC
>TRBV13|few|-|TRBJ2-1
CASSFSRYNEQFF
TGTGCCAGCAGCTTCTCCCGATACAATGAGCAGTTCTTC
>TRBV20-1|-|-|TRBJ1-1
CSARDLGGVNTEAFF
TGCAGTGCTAGAGATCTTGGGGGAGTGAACACTGAAGCTTTCTTT
>TRBV9|-|TRBD2|TRBJ2-1
CASSDRLAGVVYEQFF
TGTGCCAGCAGCGACCGACTAGCGGGTGTGGTTTATGAGCAGTTCTTC
>TRBV2|few|-|TRBJ2-5
CASTNKDRGVETQYF
TGTGCCAGCACAAATAAAGACAGAGGGGTGGAGACCCAGTACTTC
>TRBV20-1|-|-|TRBJ2-2
CSARAAGQNTGELFF
TGCAGTGCTAGAGCGGCGGGACAGAACACCGGGGAGCTGTTTTTT
>TRBV28|-|TRBD1|TRBJ2-1
CASSLYRGPGLRDLGSSYNEQFF
TGTGCCAGCAGTTTATACAGGGGGCCTGGGTTACGTGACCTAGGGAGCTCCTACAATGAGCAGTTCTTC